These T cell receptor beta chains were read from a single sample in a study of blood T cell repertoires in COVID-19. TCRdb keeps only in-frame clones here, not all; method: immunoSEQ multiplex PCR. This table holds tens of thousands of clones, 85% to 90% found once. The source material was peripheral blood. The receptors stem from a woman aged 80 or older with active COVID-19. The CDR3 runs from the conserved cysteine through the conserved F or W. The D gene is left open where the match is weak. The listing skips clone size in some rows; elsewhere it reads once, few, many or a size class.

>TRBV6-2/TRBV6-3|TRBD2|once|TRBJ2-1
CASSYSGGRGNNEQFF
TGTGCCAGCAGTTACTCGGGAGGGAGGGGAAACAATGAGCAGTTCTTC
>TRBV19|TRBD2|.|TRBJ2-1
CASSIDLLAGWGGEQFF
TGTGCCAGTAGTATAGATCTGCTAGCGGGATGGGGGGGTGAGCAGTTCTTC
>TRBV18|TRBD1|once|TRBJ2-3
CASSSLDREAAQYF
TGTGCCAGCTCATCCCTGGACAGGGAAGCTGCGCAGTATTTT
>TRBV19|TRBD2|.|TRBJ2-7
CASSTGLAGTTYEQYF
TGTGCCAGTAGTACGGGACTAGCGGGAACTACCTACGAGCAGTACTTC
>TRBV4-3|.|.|TRBJ1-6
CASSQAGSSEWSSYNSPLHF
TGCGCCAGCAGCCAGGCCGGGTCCTCAGAGTGGAGCTCCTATAATTCACCCCTCCACTTT
>TRBV6-6|.|.|TRBJ2-7
CASSYARKPVGQYF
TGTGCCAGCAGTTACGCCCGTAAGCCGGTTGGGCAGTACTTC
>TRBV5-6|TRBD2|once|TRBJ2-3
CASSLGLAADTQYF
TGTGCCAGCAGCTTAGGACTAGCGGCAGATACGCAGTATTTT
>TRBV27|.|few|TRBJ1-5
CASTQGDQPQHF
TGTGCCAGCACCCAGGGCGATCAGCCCCAGCATTTT
>TRBV4-2|TRBD1|.|TRBJ2-2
CASSQWDRGIGELFF
TGTGCCAGCAGCCAATGGGACAGGGGGATCGGGGAGCTGTTTTTT
>TRBV7-2|.|.|TRBJ2-5
CASNVAPPGTQYF
TGTGCCAGCAACGTAGCGCCCCCGGGGACCCAGTACTTC
>TRBV5-5|TRBD2|few|TRBJ2-7
CASSPRGGVVGQYF
TGTGCCAGCAGCCCACGCGGGGGAGTGGTGGGACAGTACTTC
>TRBV19|.|.|TRBJ2-2
CASSLTKIRNTGELFF
TGTGCCAGTAGTCTTACCAAGATTAGGAACACCGGGGAGCTGTTTTTT
>TRBV9|.|.|TRBJ2-7
CASSAAGSGPYEQYF
TGTGCCAGCAGCGCGGCGGGTAGCGGTCCCTACGAGCAGTACTTC
>TRBV5-1|TRBD2|.|TRBJ2-5
CASSSLRLAGGSQETQYF
TGCGCCAGCAGCTCGCTCAGGCTAGCGGGAGGTTCACAAGAGACCCAGTACTTC
>TRBV7-9|.|.|TRBJ2-2
CASSSRRLANTGELFF
TGTGCCAGCAGCTCTAGGAGGCTCGCGAACACCGGGGAGCTGTTTTTT
>TRBV4-2|TRBD2|.|TRBJ2-1
CASSRFLAGVHNEQFF
TGTGCCAGCAGCCGCTTCCTAGCGGGAGTCCACAATGAGCAGTTCTTC